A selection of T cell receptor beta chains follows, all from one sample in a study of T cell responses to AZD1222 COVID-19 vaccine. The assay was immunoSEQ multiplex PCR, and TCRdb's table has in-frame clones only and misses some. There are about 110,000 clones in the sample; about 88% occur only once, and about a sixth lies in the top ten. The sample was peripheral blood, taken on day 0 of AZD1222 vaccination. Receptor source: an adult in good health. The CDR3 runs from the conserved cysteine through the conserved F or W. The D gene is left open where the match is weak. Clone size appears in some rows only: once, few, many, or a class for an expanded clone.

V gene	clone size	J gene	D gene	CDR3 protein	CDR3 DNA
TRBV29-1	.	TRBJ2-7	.	CSVSGSPYEQYF	TGCAGCGTCTCCGGGAGCCCCTACGAGCAGTACTTC
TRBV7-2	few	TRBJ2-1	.	CASSLWDEQFF	TGTGCCAGCAGCTTGTGGGATGAGCAGTTCTTC
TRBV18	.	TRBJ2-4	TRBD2	CASSPLWTSGYKNIQYF	TGTGCCAGCTCACCTCTATGGACTAGCGGGTATAAAAACATTCAGTACTTC
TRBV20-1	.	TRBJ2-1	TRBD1	CSASRQGQIYNEQFF	TGCAGTGCTAGTCGACAGGGGCAAATATACAATGAGCAGTTCTTC
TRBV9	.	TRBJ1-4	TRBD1	CASSAGQANEKLFF	TGTGCCAGCAGCGCGGGACAGGCTAATGAAAAACTGTTTTTT
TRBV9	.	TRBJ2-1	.	CASSATILYEQFF	TGTGCCAGCAGCGCGACAATTCTCTATGAGCAGTTCTTC
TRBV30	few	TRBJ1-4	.	CAWSEKGLGEKLFF	TGTGCCTGGAGTGAAAAGGGTCTGGGTGAAAAACTGTTTTTT
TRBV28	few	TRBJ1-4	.	CASSFHSTNEKLFF	TGTGCCAGCAGTTTCCACTCAACTAATGAAAAACTGTTTTTT
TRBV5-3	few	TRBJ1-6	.	CARSILRDLYNSPLHF	TGTGCCAGAAGCATACTACGGGACCTCTATAATTCACCCCTCCACTTT
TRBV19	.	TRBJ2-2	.	CASSMPGSNTGELFF	TGTGCCAGTAGTATGCCAGGGTCGAACACCGGGGAGCTGTTTTTT
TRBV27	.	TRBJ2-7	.	CASSGTGSLYEQYF	TGTGCCAGCAGTGGAACGGGGAGTTTATACGAGCAGTACTTC
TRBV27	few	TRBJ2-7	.	CASSLSWRDEQYF	TGTGCCAGCAGTTTATCGTGGCGGGACGAGCAGTACTTC
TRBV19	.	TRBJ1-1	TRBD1	CASSIDRGPTEAFF	TGTGCCAGTAGTATCGACAGGGGGCCGACTGAAGCTTTCTTT
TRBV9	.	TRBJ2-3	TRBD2	CASSVGVASGSTDTQYF	TGTGCCAGCAGCGTAGGGGTGGCTAGCGGGAGCACAGATACGCAGTATTTT
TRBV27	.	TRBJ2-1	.	CASSLFRGLVLGDEQFF	TGTGCCAGCAGTTTATTTCGGGGACTCGTTCTGGGGGATGAGCAGTTCTTC
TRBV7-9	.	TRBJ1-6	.	CASSPEGARSPLHF	TGTGCCAGCAGCCCAGAAGGGGCCCGTTCACCCCTCCACTTT
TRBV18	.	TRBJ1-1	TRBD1	CASSPRTGAPAFF	TGTGCCAGCTCACCTCGGACAGGGGCGCCAGCTTTCTTT
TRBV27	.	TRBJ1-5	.	CASSTQMSRAGNQPQHF	TGTGCCAGCAGTACGCAAATGAGCAGGGCCGGCAATCAGCCCCAGCATTTT
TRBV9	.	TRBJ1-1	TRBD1	CASSVEGQGVTEAFF	TGTGCCAGCAGCGTAGAGGGACAGGGGGTCACTGAAGCTTTCTTT
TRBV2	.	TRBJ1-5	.	CASRVEGQPQHF	TGTGCCAGCCGGGTCGAGGGCCAGCCCCAGCATTTT
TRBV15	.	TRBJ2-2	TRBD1	CATRPTGGRDGELFF	TGTGCCACCCGGCCGACAGGGGGCAGGGACGGGGAGCTGTTTTTT
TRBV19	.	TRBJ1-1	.	CASSVKTGNTEAFF	TGTGCCAGTAGCGTGAAGACAGGTAACACTGAAGCTTTCTTT
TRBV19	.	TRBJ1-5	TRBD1	CASSVTGGNNQPQHF	TGTGCCAGTAGTGTTACAGGGGGCAACAATCAGCCCCAGCATTTT
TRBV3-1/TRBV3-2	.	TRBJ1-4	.	CASSPDATNEKLFF	TGTGCCAGCAGCCCAGACGCGACTAATGAAAAACTGTTTTTT
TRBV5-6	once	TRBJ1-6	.	CASSSPLQSASSYNSPLHF	TGTGCCAGCAGCAGCCCCCTTCAGTCGGCAAGCTCCTATAATTCACCCCTCCACTTT
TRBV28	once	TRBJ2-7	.	CASSFLELALTYEQYF	TGTGCCAGCAGTTTTCTAGAACTAGCCTTAACTTACGAGCAGTACTTC
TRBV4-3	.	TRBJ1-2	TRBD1	CASSPDRGRTSYGYTF	TGCGCCAGCAGCCCAGACAGGGGCCGGACCTCCTATGGCTACACCTTC
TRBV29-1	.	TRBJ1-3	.	CSVSGVLSGNTIYF	TGCAGCGTTTCAGGGGTTCTCTCTGGAAACACCATATATTTT
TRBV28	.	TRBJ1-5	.	CASSTAGHNQPQHF	TGTGCCAGCAGTACGGCAGGCCACAATCAGCCCCAGCATTTT
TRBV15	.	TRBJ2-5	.	CATSRAGFGETQYF	TGTGCCACCAGCAGAGCGGGTTTCGGTGAGACCCAGTACTTC
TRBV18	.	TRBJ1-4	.	CASSPRRATNEKLFF	TGTGCCAGCTCACCCCGCCGGGCAACTAATGAAAAACTGTTTTTT
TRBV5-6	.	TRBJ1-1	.	CASSLNTEAFF	TGTGCCAGCAGCCTCAACACTGAAGCTTTCTTT
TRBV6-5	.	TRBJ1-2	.	CASSAYGYTF	TGTGCCAGCAGCGCCTATGGCTACACCTTC
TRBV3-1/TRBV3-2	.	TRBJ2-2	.	CASSQLILSGELFF	TGTGCCAGCAGCCAACTAATCCTGAGCGGGGAGCTGTTTTTT
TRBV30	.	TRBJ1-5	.	CAWSVIASNQPQHF	TGTGCCTGGAGTGTAATCGCTAGCAATCAGCCCCAGCATTTT
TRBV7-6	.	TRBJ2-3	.	CASSPSSRRSRGTDTQYF	TGTGCCAGCAGCCCCTCCTCCCGTCGGTCCAGGGGCACAGATACGCAGTATTTT
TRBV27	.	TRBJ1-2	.	CASSFGKPYGYTF	TGTGCCAGCAGTTTTGGAAAACCTTATGGCTACACCTTC
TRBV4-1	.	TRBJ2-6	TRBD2	CASNQGLGSGANVLTF	TGCGCCAGCAACCAAGGACTAGGGTCTGGGGCCAACGTCCTGACTTTC
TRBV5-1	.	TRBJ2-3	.	CASSLPGHSGDTQYF	TGCGCCAGCAGCCTCCCGGGACATTCGGGGGATACGCAGTATTTT
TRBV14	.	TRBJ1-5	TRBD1	CASSQDLRGGTGNFGHNQPQHF	TGTGCCAGCAGCCAAGATTTAAGAGGGGGGACAGGGAATTTTGGACACAATCAGCCCCAGCATTTT
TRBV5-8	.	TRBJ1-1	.	CASSLTGTEAFF	TGTGCCAGCAGCTTGACGGGCACTGAAGCTTTCTTT
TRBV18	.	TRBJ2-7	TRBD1	CASSPGRGTYEQYF	TGTGCCAGCTCACCGGGCAGGGGGACCTACGAGCAGTACTTC
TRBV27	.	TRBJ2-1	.	CASSFVPLGSDEQFF	TGTGCCAGCAGTTTCGTCCCATTGGGTTCCGATGAGCAGTTCTTC
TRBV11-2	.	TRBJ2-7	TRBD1	CASSSYRGQAYEQYF	TGTGCCAGCAGCTCTTACAGGGGGCAGGCCTACGAGCAGTACTTC
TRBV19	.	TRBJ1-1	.	CASSIFLTAMNTEAFF	TGTGCCAGTAGTATATTTTTGACAGCGATGAACACTGAAGCTTTCTTT